The 28 T cell receptor beta chains below all came from one sample that was sequenced in a study of blood T cell repertoires in COVID-19. Using immunoSEQ multiplex PCR, the repertoire was profiled, and TCRdb retains in-frame clones only, with some absent. The data show 95,000 to 110,000 clones, 91% seen once. Source material: peripheral blood. These receptors all stem from a human donor in a cohort sampled during active COVID-19.

This clone appeared a single time. The genes are TRBV19 and TRBJ1-1; no firm D call. The length of the CDR3 is 14 residues. V lost 0 bases, J lost 3 bases, and 8 bases lay in between. Germline CDR1 reads LNHDA; CDR2 reads SQIVND (reference sequence). CDR3 coding DNA: TGTGCCAGTAGTATAGACGGGCGGGACACTGAAGCTTTCTTT. Encoded protein: CASSIDGRDTEAFF.

The chain carries TRBV7-9 and TRBJ1-2, with D tentatively TRBD1 (5 bases). The CDR3 contains 13 residues. Trimming cost V 10 bases and J 4 bases, with 16 bases left between them. The germline CDR1 and CDR2 sequences are SEHNR and FQNEAQ (reference sequence). The CDR3 loop is CAIQPRGGYGYTF. The CDR3 coding sequence is TGTGCCATCCAACCAAGGGGAGGCTATGGCTACACCTTC.

The chain recombines TRBV7-9 with TRBJ2-2, with 8 bases lining up with TRBD2. This CDR3 has 16 amino acids. V shed 1 base and J 8 bases; nucleotides not matched to a gene: 9. Per the germline V gene, CDR1 is SEHNR and CDR2 is FQNEAQ (reference sequence). CDR3 in DNA: TGTGCCAGCAGCTTAGGAGTACTAGCGGCACGGGGGGAGCTGTTTTTT. Amino acid sequence: CASSLGVLAARGELFF.

This chain connects TRBV9 to TRBJ2-1, with 7 nucleotides matching TRBD2. This CDR3 spans 17 amino acids. Germline-derived CDR1 and CDR2 are SGDLS and YYNGEE. V gave up 0 bases and J gave up 7 bases; unmatched junction bases: 13. The CDR3 sequence: CASSVGGGPGRRNEQFF. The CDR3 DNA reads as TGTGCCAGCAGCGTAGGCGGGGGACCAGGACGAAGGAATGAGCAGTTCTTC.

This clone has a count of ten or more. The J gene is TRBJ1-3, the V gene TRBV5-1; tentative D call: TRBD1 (5 bases). The CDR3 sequence is 16 residues long. Germline V lookup: CDR1 SGHRS, CDR2 YFSETQ. Trimming removed 0 bases from V and 2 bases from J, with 12 bases in between. In DNA, the CDR3 is TGCGCCAGCAGCTTGGCCGAAGGGGCTGCTGGAAACACCATATATTTT. Protein product: CASSLAEGAAGNTIYF. The full variable domain, with the rest looked up from reference TRBV5-1 and TRBJ1-3, is KAGVTQTPRYLIKTRGQQVTLSCSPISGHRSVSWYQQTPGQGLQFLFEYFSETQRNKGNFPGRFSGRQFSNSRSEMNVSTLELGDSALYLCASSLAEGAAGNTIYFGEGSWLTVV.

The V gene is TRBV24-1, the J gene TRBJ1-1; TRBD1 matches at 7 bases. The CDR3 consists of 18 residues. Germline CDR1 KGHDR, CDR2 SFDVKD. The V segment lost 0 bases and the J segment 0 bases; nucleotides outside the gene matches: 9. In DNA, the CDR3 is TGTGCCACCAGTGATTTGGGGGGGACAGCTATGATGAACACTGAAGCTTTCTTT. It codes for CATSDLGGTAMMNTEAFF.

In its sample, this clone was seen once. V and J are TRBV28 and TRBJ2-7; 8 nucleotides agree with TRBD2. With 8 bases clipped from V and 2 bases from J, the junction kept 14 bases outside the gene matches. Looked up from germline, CDR1 is MDHEN and CDR2 is SYDVKM. This CDR3 has 16 residues. The CDR3 sequence: CASRNDEGLATYEQYF. The CDR3 bases are TGTGCCAGCCGAAACGACGAAGGACTAGCAACCTACGAGCAGTACTTC. Supplemented by reference TRBV28 and TRBJ2-7, the full variable domain reads DVKVTQSSRYLVKRTGEKVFLECVQDMDHENMFWYRQDPGLGLRLIYFSYDVKMKEKGDIPEGYSVSREKKERFSLILESASTNQTSMYLCASRNDEGLATYEQYFGPGTRLTVT.

The rearrangement uses TRBV3-1 (or the pseudogene TRBV3-2) and TRBJ2-2, with 7 nucleotides matching TRBD2. The J segment lost 6 bases and the V segment lost 8 bases, leaving 21 bases of the junction unmatched. This CDR3 has 18 residues. From germline, CDR1 is LGHDT and CDR2 YNNKEL (reference sequence). The chain's CDR3 is CASQGKGGLTFSAGELFF. In DNA, the CDR3 is TGTGCCAGCCAAGGGAAGGGAGGGCTCACCTTTAGCGCCGGGGAGCTGTTTTTT.

J is TRBJ1-5 and V is TRBV19; weak D call: TRBD1 (6 bases). CDR3 length: 14 amino acids. CDR1 is LNHDA, CDR2 SQIVND, per germline (reference sequence). Trimming pared 6 bases from V and 3 bases from J, leaving 12 bases between. The CDR3 DNA follows: TGTGCCAGTAGCGGGGACATCTACAATCAGCCCCAGCATTTT. Residues: CASSGDIYNQPQHF.

This clone was seen a handful of times. The chain is built from TRBV19 and TRBJ1-5; possible D gene TRBD1, 5 bases. This CDR3 region has 16 residues. With 6 bases removed from V and 0 bases from J, the gap between germline ends came to 15 bases. The germline CDR1 and CDR2 sequences are LNHDA and SQIVND (reference sequence). The CDR3 region is CASRLTGYYSNQPQHF. The CDR3 DNA reads as TGTGCCAGTAGACTTACAGGTTACTATAGCAATCAGCCCCAGCATTTT. Based on the CDR3 plus reference TRBV19 and TRBJ1-5, the full variable domain is DGGITQSPKYLFRKEGQNVTLSCEQNLNHDAMYWYRQDPGQGLRLIYYSQIVNDFQKGDIAEGYSVSREKKESFPLTVTSAQKNPTAFYLCASRLTGYYSNQPQHFGDGTRLSIL.

V and J are TRBV5-1 and TRBJ2-1, with a weak D call TRBD2 (5 bases). This CDR3 is 14 amino acids long. Looked up from germline, CDR1 is SGHRS and CDR2 is YFSETQ. The V end was cut by 3 bases, the J end by 4 bases, with 11 bases between. As DNA, the CDR3 is TGCGCCAGCAGCTGGACTGTCCCATACAATGAGCAGTTCTTC. Translating it yields CASSWTVPYNEQFF.

With regard to this clone: One end of the junction varies from germline; a read error may be responsible. The rearrangement links TRBV6-4 to TRBJ1-3; D remains unclear. The V gene's germline CDR1 is MRHNA and CDR2 SNTAGT. The CDR3 is 15 amino acids. CDR3: CASNPTGRKGNTIYF. The CDR3 coding sequence is TGTGCCAGCAATCCTACGGGGAGGAAGGGAAATACCATATATTTT.

The V and J genes are TRBV21-1 and TRBJ2-6; the table's D gene call, TRBD1, was not cross checked with the DNA. TRBV21-1 constitutes a pseudogene. The CDR3 totals 18 residues. CDR3 sequence (DNA): TGTGCCAGCAGCACCCCAGGACAGGTTCTCCGGGGGGCCAACGTCCTGACTTTC. Residues: CASSTPGQVLRGANVLTF.

This clone appeared once. The chain has TRBV6-5 and TRBJ1-6; 9 bases are shared with TRBD1. This CDR3 region has 15 residues. Germline V gene lookup returns CDR1 MNHEY and CDR2 SVGAGI. With V trimmed by 6 bases and J by 8 bases, 8 bases remained unmatched. The CDR3 DNA is TGTGCCAGCAGAACACAGGGGGCGGCGGATTCACCCCTCCACTTT. Protein sequence: CASRTQGAADSPLHF.

The chain joins TRBV18 to TRBJ2-7; 11 positions agree with TRBD1. The CDR3 has 16 amino acids. The V and J ends lost 3 bases and 6 bases, in that order; junction bases with no gene match: 10. CDR1 and CDR2 from the germline V gene are KGHSH and LQKENI. The CDR3 region is CASSPAPGQGVSEQYF. CDR3 sequence (DNA): TGTGCCAGCTCACCCGCCCCGGGACAGGGGGTCTCCGAGCAGTACTTC.

The chain couples TRBV4-2 to TRBJ2-3, with 12 bases that match TRBD2. V dropped 0 bases and J dropped 0; count of bases not matched to a gene: 16. Looked up from germline, CDR1 is LGHNA and CDR2 is YNFKEQ. The CDR3 consists of 22 residues. The CDR3 DNA is TGTGCCAGCAGCCAAGAGGTGGGCGATCCTAGCGGGGGGGGGACTAGCACAGATACGCAGTATTTT. Translated, it gives CASSQEVGDPSGGGTSTDTQYF.

J is TRBJ2-3 and V is TRBV24-1; D uncertain. The V gene lost 4 bases and the J gene lost 5 bases, with 15 bases spanning the gap. This CDR3 has 15 amino acids. The germline gives CDR1 KGHDR, CDR2 SFDVKD. The CDR3 protein is CATSESRNTLDTQYF. As DNA, the CDR3 is TGTGCCACCAGTGAATCCAGGAACACTTTAGATACGCAGTATTTT.

This sequence joins TRBV27 and TRBJ1-2, with 7 bases matching TRBD1. The germline V gene has CDR1 MNHEY and CDR2 SMNVEV (reference sequence). The CDR3 contains 18 residues. With V trimmed by 3 bases and J by 4 bases, 17 bases remained unmatched. In nucleotides, the CDR3 is TGTGCCAGCAGTTTTCGGGGCCTCACGACAGGGAGATCCTATGGCTACACCTTC. Translated, it gives CASSFRGLTTGRSYGYTF.

The J gene is TRBJ1-2, the V gene TRBV29-1; weak D call: TRBD1 (6 bases). The germline CDR1 and CDR2 sequences are SQVTM and ANQGSEA. CDR3 length equals 18 residues. V lost 1 base and J lost 2, with 23 bases in between. The CDR3, as DNA: TGCAGCGTTGAAGCAATCCAAGCAACAGGGAATGGAAACTATGGCTACACCTTC. Translating it yields CSVEAIQATGNGNYGYTF.

The rearrangement joins TRBV10-3 to TRBJ2-3; 7 nucleotides agree with TRBD2. J was trimmed by 3 bases and V by 2 bases; bases with no gene match: 5. CDR1 is ENHRY, CDR2 SYGVKD, per germline. The CDR3 has 15 residues. The CDR3 bases are TGTGCCATCAGTGAGGGGGGGGGAGGGACAGATACGCAGTATTTT. This translates into CAISEGGGGTDTQYF.

V and J are TRBV20-1 and TRBJ2-7; 8 nucleotides agree with TRBD1. With 3 bases clipped from V and 2 bases from J, the junction kept 9 bases outside the gene matches. The germline gives CDR1 DFQATT, CDR2 SNEGSKA (reference sequence). The CDR3 is 15 residues long. Written as DNA, the CDR3 is TGCAGTGCTAGTGAAACACCGGGACAGGCCTACGAGCAGTACTTC. It codes for CSASETPGQAYEQYF.

The V and J genes are TRBV28 and TRBJ2-7, with 7 bases that match TRBD1. Trimming cost V 11 bases and J 7 bases; bases outside gene matches: 11. The CDR3 covers 12 residues. CDR1 and CDR2 (germline): MDHEN, SYDVKM. Here the CDR3 reads CAAGDRAREQYF. The CDR3 DNA sequence: TGTGCCGCCGGCGACAGGGCTCGGGAGCAGTACTTC.

The V gene is TRBV30, the J gene TRBJ1-1, with D tentatively TRBD1 (6 bases). The CDR3 is 15 residues long. Looked up from germline, CDR1 is GTSNPN and CDR2 is SVGIG (reference sequence). V was clipped by 2 bases and J by 1 base, with 14 bases between them. CDR3 sequence reads: CAWSIPGQENTEAFF. The DNA of the CDR3 is TGTGCCTGGAGTATCCCGGGACAAGAGAACACTGAAGCTTTCTTT. Full variable domain (outside the CDR3, taken from reference TRBV30 and TRBJ1-1): SQTIHQWPATLVQPVGSPLSLECTVEGTSNPNLYWYRQAAGRGLQLLFYSVGIGQISSEVPQNLSASRPQDRQFILSSKKLLLSDSGFYLCAWSIPGQENTEAFFGQGTRLTVV.

CDR3 DNA sequence: TGTGCCAGCAGCATCCCCTCAGGGGGACAAGGGAATGAAGCTTTCTTT. As protein: CASSIPSGGQGNEAFF. The chain links TRBV7-9 to TRBJ1-1; 7 bases are shared with TRBD1. The V gene's germline CDR1 is SEHNR and CDR2 FQNEAQ (reference sequence). The V segment lost 5 bases and the J segment 7 bases; nucleotides outside the gene matches: 16. The CDR3 sequence is 16 residues long.

This chain joins TRBV12-1 and TRBJ1-5; the table's D call TRBD1 went unverified against the DNA. TRBV12-1 has pseudogene status. The CDR3 covers 13 residues. The CDR3 is CASSSQGFQPQHF. CDR3 DNA: TGTGCCAGCAGCTCGCAGGGTTTTCAGCCCCAGCATTTT.

The V gene is TRBV7-2, the J gene TRBJ1-2; D is perhaps TRBD1 (5 bases). In germline, CDR1 is SGHTA, CDR2 FQGNSA. CDR3 length: 13 residues. Trimming cost V 5 bases and J 7 bases, with 14 bases left between them. The CDR3 here is CASSLRGGSGYTF. The CDR3 bases are TGTGCCAGCAGCCTCCGGGGGGGTAGTGGCTACACCTTC.

The chain couples TRBV9 to TRBJ1-2; weak D call: TRBD1 (6 bases). Trimming took off 0 bases at V and 8 bases at J, with 11 bases between the two ends. Germline V gene sequence: CDR1 SGDLS, CDR2 YYNGEE. The CDR3 is 13 amino acids. The CDR3, as DNA: TGTGCCAGCAGCGTAGCTACGGGGGGCGGCTACACCTTC. The encoded protein is CASSVATGGGYTF. Filled out from reference TRBV9 and TRBJ1-2, the complete variable domain reads DSGVTQTPKHLITATGQRVTLRCSPRSGDLSVYWYQQSLDQGLQFLIQYYNGEERAKGNILERFSAQQFPDLHSELNLSSLELGDSALYFCASSVATGGGYTFGSGTRLTVV.

J is TRBJ1-2 and V is TRBV10-2; TRBD1 matches 9 bases. Looked up from germline, CDR1 is WSHSY and CDR2 is SAAADI. This CDR3 is 16 amino acids long. V trimming: 0 bases; J trimming: 4 bases; junction bases outside the gene matches: 6. In DNA form, the CDR3 reads TGCGCCAGCAGTGAGTCGACGGGACAGGGTGGCTATGGCTACACCTTC. This translates into CASSESTGQGGYGYTF.